This T cell receptor beta chain was captured by sequencing in a study of cytomegalovirus exposure and HLA in healthy donors (dated by TCRdb to 2016 to 2017). About the investigation overall: According to a later analysis, the 120 or so validation repertoires were produced on the same platform as the 666 repertoires of the first cohort. The study aimed to test whether signatures of past pathogen exposure could be identified by cataloging public T cell receptors. The study combined high-throughput TCR immunosequencing, statistical association of individual TCRs with disease status, and machine learning to predict cytomegalovirus infection status. A separate validation cohort of roughly 130 different subjects was used in addition to the 666-subject first cohort.

The donors were included in the validation cohort of some 110 subjects, a group kept apart from the 666-subject first cohort. Points the paper makes about the study in general: A few of the identified cytomegalovirus-associated TCR beta chains were confirmed in vitro to be specific for cytomegalovirus antigens. In the study, about 150 TCR beta chains were listed as associated with cytomegalovirus. The authors suggested that the approach could potentially be extended to other disease states and immunological phenotypes. While some public TCRs were present in many individuals, most TCR sequences turned up only very rarely across donors. A later analysis lacked HLA typing for the validation cohort, so it scored co-occurrence in that cohort across all 110 or so repertoires. A later analysis found that TCRs clustered in the first cohort also tended to co-occur in the 130 or so validation repertoires, with about 94% of cluster scores above 0. The classifier was reported to diagnose cytomegalovirus status with high specificity and sensitivity in both the original and validation cohorts.

Notes on this clone: Its antigen target is currently unknown. No much larger clone is present one base from it, and per-base qualities are unavailable.

The CDR3 contains 17 residues, cysteine and phenylalanine counted. Only CDR3 DNA is held: 51 bases, read in frame from base 1. Taken from the germline V gene (reference sequence), the CDR1 and CDR2 loops are MNHEY and SMNVEV. Trimming leaves V shorter by 3 bases and J shorter by 4 bases, with the junction holding 9 bases beyond the gene matches. Receptors were amplified or captured by the immunoSEQ multiplex PCR assay. Per the original workflow: A statistical classification framework was developed to diagnose cytomegalovirus status using the catalog of TCR beta chain sequences. In TCRdb, the immuneACCESS table is reduced to in-frame sequences with V and J assigned. These tables do not hold every clone; where another copy was compared, an unresolved V gene accounts for under half, and the others remain unexplained. That table supplies the V and J calls and clone size; D and trimming were determined from the DNA. This sample lists 150,000 to 200,000 clones; about 90% were detected once. Of the sample, 5% to 7% falls within the top ten clones.

The clonotype originates from a woman in her 30s in good health and CMV-seronegative. Sequencing was performed on PBMCs. The rearranged segments are TRBV27 and TRBJ2-7, with TRBD2 matching 13 junction bases. The nucleotide sequence is TGTGCCAGCAGTTTCGGAGGCCGGACTAGCGGGAGTTACGAGCAGTACTTC. This gives the protein CASSFGGRTSGSYEQYF.